Presented here are 27 T cell receptor beta chains from one specimen sequenced in a study of circulating CD8 cells and anti-PD-1 response in melanoma. Live CD3+CD8+TCRalphabeta+ cells were sorted into four subsets by PD-1 and/or TIGIT. TCR libraries were prepared from approximately 15 ng of total RNA with the QIAseq Immune Repertoire TCR panel. TCRdb recomputed calls from the reads with MiXCR, one row per CDR3 protein. The table records several hundred distinct CDR3 sequences, roughly 4.9% of them present only once. The input for sequencing was CD8+ T cells from PBMCs, taken at baseline or after one month of anti-PD-1 therapy (not recorded which). Receptor source: a human donor with melanoma.

This clonotype is large. The CDR3 loop is CASSAPPTGFNEQYF. The CDR3 region has the DNA TGTGCCAGCAGTGCCCCACCGACAGGGTTCAACGAGCAGTACTTC. The V and J genes are TRBV28 and TRBJ2-7; 7 bases line up with TRBD1. CDR1 and CDR2 from the germline V gene are MDHEN and SYDVKM. The CDR3 is 15 residues long. The V segment lost 5 bases and the J segment 5 bases; nucleotides outside the gene matches: 12.

By proportion, this clonotype is medium-sized. This rearrangement joins TRBV7-8 to TRBJ2-3; D tentatively reads TRBD1 or TRBD2 (5 bases each). CDR1 and CDR2 (germline): SGHVS, FQNEAQ. Trimming took 2 bases from V and 8 from J, leaving 23 bases between them. The CDR3 is made up of 17 amino acids. CDR3 protein: CASSLFGGAAGLSTQYF. The CDR3 nucleotides read TGTGCCAGCAGCTTATTTGGGGGAGCCGCGGGTTTGTCTACGCAGTATTTT.

This clonotype qualifies as large (0.1 to 1%). The chain joins TRBV2 to TRBJ1-2; D perhaps matches TRBD1 (6 bases). CDR1 and CDR2 (germline): SNHLY, FYNNEI. V lost 6 bases to trimming and J lost 6 bases, with 11 bases between them. The CDR3 extends over 12 amino acids. CDR3 in amino acids: CASRRTGNGYTF. The DNA of the CDR3 is TGTGCCAGCAGGCGCACAGGGAATGGCTACACCTTC.

This clonotype is deemed large. The chain is built from TRBV4-1 and TRBJ1-2; 7 bases are a match to TRBD1. V shed 1 base, J shed 8 bases, and the junction held 7 bases outside the gene matches. This CDR3 spans 14 amino acids. From germline, CDR1 is MGHRA and CDR2 YSYEKL. CDR3 protein: CASSQVSDRAGYTF. In nucleotides, the CDR3 is TGCGCCAGCAGCCAAGTCTCCGACAGGGCCGGCTACACCTTC.

By share of the sample, this clonotype is medium-sized. This may stem from a read error, because a much larger clone lies one nucleotide away. The chain employs TRBV18 and TRBJ2-1; D is unclear. This CDR3 comprises 15 residues. Per germline, CDR1 KGHSH and CDR2 LQKENI. V was pared by 5 bases and J by 0 bases, with 11 bases between. The CDR3 reads CASSKAGCSYNEQFF. CDR3 DNA: TGTGCCAGCTCAAAAGCAGGATGCTCCTACAATGAGCAGTTCTTC. The complete variable domain, with remaining parts taken from reference TRBV18 and TRBJ2-1, reads NAGVMQNPRHLVRRRGQEARLRCSPMKGHSHVYWYRQLPEEGLKFMVYLQKENIIDESGMPKERFSAEFPKEGPSILRIQQVVRGDSAAYFCASSKAGCSYNEQFFGPGTRLTVL.

About this clonotype itself: Just one base apart from a much larger clone, this may be a read error. V gene TRBV28 combines with J gene TRBJ2-7, with a possible D match to TRBD2 (5 bases). V gave up 8 bases and J gave up 4 bases, with 21 bases separating them. This CDR3 is built from 15 residues. Germline values: CDR1 MDHEN, CDR2 SYDVKM. For the CDR3, the DNA is TGTGCCAGCCGAAAAGCGAGAGGGCCGGATTACGAGCAGTACTTC. It codes for CASRKARGPDYEQYF.

This clonotype rates as medium-sized. The CDR3 loop is CSAGTASYNEQFF. CDR3 sequence (DNA): TGCAGCGCCGGGACAGCGTCCTACAATGAGCAGTTCTTC. The rearrangement joins TRBV29-1 to TRBJ2-1; 7 positions match TRBD1. The V gene's germline CDR1 is SQVTM and CDR2 ANQGSEA. There are 13 residues in the CDR3. Germline trimming cut 7 bases from V and 1 base from J; bases unmatched to any gene: 4.

Judged by abundance, this clonotype is medium-sized. The V and J genes are TRBV16 and TRBJ1-3; 8 bases map to TRBD1. The CDR3 has 16 residues. The germline V gene has CDR1 KGHSY and CDR2 FQNENV. With 4 bases clipped from V and 0 bases from J, the junction kept 5 bases outside the gene matches. CDR3 amino acids: CASSPTGVTSGNTIYF. The DNA of the CDR3 is TGTGCCAGCAGCCCGACAGGGGTCACCTCTGGAAACACCATATATTTT.

By its share, this clonotype is medium-sized. V and J are TRBV7-2 and TRBJ2-1, with 13 nucleotides matching TRBD2. J lost 7 bases, V lost 5 bases, and 5 bases had no gene match. The CDR3 contains 15 residues. Germline V gene data show CDR1 as SGHTA and CDR2 as FQGNSA. CDR3 amino acids: CASSILAGGRNEQFF. CDR3 DNA: TGTGCCAGCAGCATACTAGCGGGAGGGCGGAATGAGCAGTTCTTC.

In this sample, this clonotype is large. The chain employs TRBV4-1 and TRBJ2-5; D remains ambiguous. CDR3 length equals 15 residues. V dropped 1 base and J dropped 1 base, with 10 bases sitting between them. Per germline, CDR1 MGHRA and CDR2 YSYEKL. CDR3 in DNA: TGCGCCAGCAGCCAAGTTCCGACCGTCCAAGAGACCCAGTACTTC. Translating gives CASSQVPTVQETQYF.

V and J are TRBV20-1 and TRBJ1-2; D not certain. There are 14 residues in the CDR3. The V and J ends lost 5 bases and 7 bases respectively, with 20 bases between them. In germline, CDR1 is DFQATT, CDR2 SNEGSKA (reference sequence). The CDR3 loop is CSAPRAPQLGGYTF. The DNA for the CDR3 is TGCAGTGCTCCCCGGGCCCCCCAGTTGGGTGGCTACACCTTC.

This clonotype is large within its sample. This chain joins TRBV2 and TRBJ2-1, with 8 bases aligning to TRBD2. The germline gives CDR1 SNHLY, CDR2 FYNNEI. V shed 6 bases and J 5 bases; nucleotides not matched to a gene: 9. The CDR3 sequence is 15 residues long. CDR3 residues: CASSAGTSRNNEQFF. The CDR3 DNA sequence: TGTGCCAGCAGCGCCGGGACTAGTCGGAACAATGAGCAGTTCTTC.

This clonotype is medium-sized within its sample. This chain uses TRBV20-1 with TRBJ2-7, with D possibly being TRBD1 or TRBD2 (5 bases each). In germline, CDR1 is DFQATT, CDR2 SNEGSKA (reference sequence). This CDR3 region has 16 residues. V lost 0 bases and J lost 0, with 15 bases in between. The CDR3 loop reads CSARDGGGASSYEQYF. DNA for the CDR3: TGCAGTGCTAGAGATGGGGGTGGGGCTAGCTCCTACGAGCAGTACTTC.

In its sample, this clonotype ranks as medium-sized. V and J are TRBV5-4 and TRBJ1-4; D is uncertain. Trimming pared 1 base from V and 7 bases from J, leaving 14 bases between. Germline CDR1 and CDR2: SGHNT and YYREEE (reference sequence). This CDR3 contains 15 residues. The CDR3 region is CASSLMGSGGEKLFF. In nucleotides, the CDR3 is TGTGCCAGCAGCTTGATGGGGTCGGGAGGTGAAAAACTGTTTTTT.

This clonotype is termed large. V gene TRBV27 combines with J gene TRBJ1-3, with 8 bases aligning to TRBD1. V lost 5 bases to trimming and J lost 0 bases; unmatched junction nucleotides: 3. Germline CDR1 MNHEY, CDR2 SMNVEV (reference sequence). The CDR3 consists of 15 residues. CDR3 sequence reads: CASSRQGSSGNTIYF. CDR3 sequence (DNA): TGTGCCAGCAGTCGACAGGGGTCCTCTGGAAACACCATATATTTT.

This clonotype is medium-sized. The chain carries TRBV19 and TRBJ2-1, with 10 bases matching TRBD1. Germline V lookup: CDR1 LNHDA, CDR2 SQIVND (reference sequence). The CDR3 length is 15 residues. V lost 4 bases to trimming and J lost 4 bases; unmatched junction nucleotides: 4. As DNA, the CDR3 is TGTGCCAGTAGTAGGGACAGGGGCCTATACAATGAGCAGTTCTTC. Translated, it gives CASSRDRGLYNEQFF.

In its sample, this clonotype is medium-sized. The chain uses TRBV6-6 and TRBJ2-2; either TRBD1 or TRBD2 may supply D (5 bases each). The CDR3 has 15 residues. Germline V lookup: CDR1 MNHNY, CDR2 SVGAGI (reference sequence). With 6 bases removed from V and 3 bases from J, the gap between germline ends came to 14 bases. The CDR3 loop is CASRESLGDTGELFF. CDR3 sequence (DNA): TGTGCCAGCAGGGAAAGTTTGGGGGACACCGGGGAGCTGTTTTTT.

In its sample, this clonotype ranks as medium-sized. The V and J genes are TRBV28 and TRBJ2-1; 9 nucleotides match TRBD2. The length of the CDR3 is 16 residues. CDR1 is MDHEN, CDR2 SYDVKM, per germline. With 7 bases clipped from V and 8 bases from J, the junction kept 15 bases outside the gene matches. CDR3 sequence: CASTPTVWLAGDEQFF. The CDR3 bases are TGTGCCAGCACCCCCACGGTGTGGTTAGCGGGAGATGAGCAGTTCTTC.

In its sample, this clonotype ranks as medium-sized. This chain connects TRBV7-6 to TRBJ1-1, with unresolved D. V lost 5 bases, J lost 1 base, and 11 bases lay in between. The CDR3 has 14 amino acids. Looked up from germline, CDR1 is SGHVS and CDR2 is FNYEAQ. The CDR3 here is CASSPKTGNTEAFF. CDR3 nucleotides: TGTGCCAGCAGCCCCAAGACCGGGAACACTGAAGCTTTCTTT. The full variable domain, rest sourced from reference TRBV7-6 and TRBJ1-1, is GAGVSQSPRYKVTKRGQDVALRCDPISGHVSLYWYRQALGQGPEFLTYFNYEAQQDKSGLPNDRFSAERPEGSISTLTIQRTEQRDSAMYRCASSPKTGNTEAFFGQGTRLTVV.

This clonotype ranks as hyperexpanded. This chain connects TRBV7-9 to TRBJ2-7, with D perhaps matching TRBD1 (6 bases). Trimming took 0 bases from V and 4 from J, leaving 10 bases between them. The CDR3 has 14 amino acids. Looked up from germline, CDR1 is SEHNR and CDR2 is FQNEAQ (reference sequence). The CDR3 coding sequence is TGTGCCAGCAGCTTAGCGCTAAGGGGGTACGAGCAGTACTTC. Translation gives CASSLALRGYEQYF.

By sample fraction, this clonotype is medium-sized. Because the CDR3's place on the DNA is in doubt, the DNA is left out and the CDR3 is given as listed by TCRdb. The chain joins TRBV2 to TRBJ2-7; the D call in the table, TRBD1, was not verified against the DNA. Counting both end residues, the CDR3 totals 15 amino acids. From germline, CDR1 is SNHLY and CDR2 FYNNEI. CDR3 residues: CASILGDIAPGEQYF.

By proportion, this clonotype is medium-sized. The gene calls are TRBV28 and TRBJ2-5; 11 bases match TRBD2. V was pared by 4 bases and J by 1 base, with 8 bases of the junction left unmatched. Germline loops: CDR1 MDHEN, CDR2 SYDVKM. CDR3 length: 17 residues. CDR3 loop: CASSSSLAGGPQETQYF. As DNA, the CDR3 is TGTGCCAGCAGTTCGAGTTTAGCGGGAGGGCCCCAAGAGACCCAGTACTTC.

This clonotype is large within its sample. V and J are TRBV12-3 or TRBV12-4 and TRBJ2-7; D is undetermined. V was pared by 0 bases and J by 2 bases, with 5 bases between. The CDR3 runs to 13 residues. The CDR3 sequence is CASSLAAPYEQYF. CDR3 DNA: TGTGCCAGCAGTTTAGCGGCACCCTACGAGCAGTACTTC.

V gene TRBV7-6 combines with J gene TRBJ1-5; no firm D call. V was clipped by 5 bases and J by 5 bases, with 10 bases between them. Germline lookup yields CDR1 SGHVS and CDR2 FNYEAQ. This CDR3 has 13 amino acids. The CDR3 DNA reads TGTGCCAGCAGCCCCCAACCCGATCAGCCCCAGCATTTT. The encoded protein is CASSPQPDQPQHF.

Judged by abundance, this clonotype is medium-sized. This chain joins TRBV24-1 and TRBJ1-2; no clear D. CDR1 and CDR2 from the germline V gene are KGHDR and SFDVKD. The CDR3 extends over 13 amino acids. The V end was cut by 0 bases, the J end by 7 bases, with 8 bases between. In DNA form, the CDR3 reads TGTGCCACCAGTGATTTGCTCAATTCTGGCTACACCTTC. Its translation is CATSDLLNSGYTF.

This clonotype is labeled as large (0.1 to 1%). This sequence joins TRBV29-1 and TRBJ2-1, with D possibly being TRBD2 (7 bases). The germline gives CDR1 SQVTM, CDR2 ANQGSEA. The CDR3 extends over 15 amino acids. V lost 1 base and J 3 bases, leaving 13 bases between the germline ends. CDR3 sequence (DNA): TGCAGCGTTGAAGCGTCCGGGGGGCTCTACAATGAGCAGTTCTTC. The encoded protein is CSVEASGGLYNEQFF.

This clonotype is judged large (0.1 to 1%). V is TRBV7-2 and J is TRBJ2-7, with 10 bases matching TRBD2. Losses at the gene ends were 1 base for V and 0 bases for J; bases not matched to a gene: 6. The CDR3 extends over 17 amino acids. Germline CDR1 is SGHTA and CDR2 is FQGNSA. The CDR3, as DNA: TGTGCCAGCAGCTTAGAAGTAGCGGGAGGAAGCTCCTACGAGCAGTACTTC. Amino acid sequence: CASSLEVAGGSSYEQYF.